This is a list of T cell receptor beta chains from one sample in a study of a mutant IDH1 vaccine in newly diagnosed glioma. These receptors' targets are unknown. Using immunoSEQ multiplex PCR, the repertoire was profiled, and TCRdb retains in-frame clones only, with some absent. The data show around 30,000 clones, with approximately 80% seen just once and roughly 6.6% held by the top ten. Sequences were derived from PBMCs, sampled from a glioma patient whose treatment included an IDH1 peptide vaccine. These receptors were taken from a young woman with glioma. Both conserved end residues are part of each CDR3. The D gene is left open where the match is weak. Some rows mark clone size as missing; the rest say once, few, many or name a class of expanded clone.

CDR3 protein: CASGFITGGQPQHF; CDR3 DNA: TGTGCTAGTGGTTTCATCACAGGGGGTCAGCCCCAGCATTTT; clone size: .; J gene: TRBJ1-5; D gene: TRBD1; V gene: TRBV12-5
CDR3 protein: CASSVEETGYGYTF; CDR3 DNA: TGTGCCAGCAGCGTAGAGGAGACGGGCTATGGCTACACCTTC; clone size: .; J gene: TRBJ1-2; D gene: .; V gene: TRBV9
CDR3 protein: CASSPLRGATYNEQFF; CDR3 DNA: TGTGCCAGCAGCCCCCTGCGGGGGGCGACCTACAATGAGCAGTTCTTC; clone size: .; J gene: TRBJ2-1; D gene: TRBD2; V gene: TRBV7-6
CDR3 protein: CASSQTRTGNTEAFF; CDR3 DNA: TGTGCCAGCAGCCAAACCCGGACAGGCAACACTGAAGCTTTCTTT; clone size: .; J gene: TRBJ1-1; D gene: TRBD1; V gene: TRBV4-2
CDR3 protein: CASLRGNTEAFF; CDR3 DNA: TGTGCCAGCCTACGGGGGAACACTGAAGCTTTCTTT; clone size: .; J gene: TRBJ1-1; D gene: .; V gene: TRBV2
CDR3 protein: CASRLATETASYGYTF; CDR3 DNA: TGTGCCAGCAGACTAGCTACGGAGACGGCAAGCTATGGCTACACCTTC; clone size: .; J gene: TRBJ1-2; D gene: .; V gene: TRBV2
CDR3 protein: CAWSGEGEAFF; CDR3 DNA: TGTGCCTGGAGTGGGGAAGGTGAAGCTTTCTTT; clone size: once; J gene: TRBJ1-1; D gene: .; V gene: TRBV30
CDR3 protein: CASSLFAQGRGQPQHF; CDR3 DNA: TGTGCCAGCAGCTTGTTCGCCCAGGGAAGGGGTCAGCCCCAGCATTTT; clone size: .; J gene: TRBJ1-5; D gene: .; V gene: TRBV5-6
CDR3 protein: CASSLKRDDAFF; CDR3 DNA: TGTGCCAGCAGTCTTAAGAGGGACGATGCCTTCTTC; clone size: .; J gene: TRBJ2-1; D gene: .; V gene: TRBV7-9
CDR3 protein: CASSFESGPVSGNTIYF; CDR3 DNA: TGTGCCAGCAGTTTTGAATCGGGCCCGGTCTCTGGAAACACCATATATTTT; clone size: .; J gene: TRBJ1-3; D gene: .; V gene: TRBV28
CDR3 protein: CASSSAAGGTYNEQFF; CDR3 DNA: TGTGCCAGCAGCTCCGCGGCGGGAGGGACGTACAATGAGCAGTTCTTC; clone size: .; J gene: TRBJ2-1; D gene: TRBD2; V gene: TRBV5-4
CDR3 protein: CASSQDRDINLATNEKLFF; CDR3 DNA: TGCGCCAGCAGCCAAGATCGGGACATTAACCTCGCAACTAATGAAAAACTGTTTTTT; clone size: .; J gene: TRBJ1-4; D gene: .; V gene: TRBV4-1
CDR3 protein: CASGQTGTPETQYF; CDR3 DNA: TGTGCCAGCGGCCAAACAGGGACCCCAGAGACCCAGTACTTC; clone size: few; J gene: TRBJ2-5; D gene: .; V gene: TRBV6-1
CDR3 protein: CASTFFLNEQFF; CDR3 DNA: TGTGCCAGCACCTTTTTCCTCAATGAGCAGTTCTTC; clone size: few; J gene: TRBJ2-1; D gene: .; V gene: TRBV6-1
CDR3 protein: CASSPVYTGGEQYF; CDR3 DNA: TGTGCCAGCTCACCGGTCTATACAGGAGGCGAGCAGTACTTC; clone size: .; J gene: TRBJ2-7; D gene: .; V gene: TRBV18
CDR3 protein: CASSQVALEEQYF; CDR3 DNA: TGTGCCAGCAGCCAAGTAGCCTTGGAGGAGCAGTACTTC; clone size: .; J gene: TRBJ2-7; D gene: .; V gene: TRBV14
CDR3 protein: CASSVDTTYEQYF; CDR3 DNA: TGTGCCAGCAGCGTAGACACAACCTACGAGCAGTACTTC; clone size: once; J gene: TRBJ2-7; D gene: .; V gene: TRBV9